One sample yielded the 9 T cell receptor beta chains listed below, sequenced in a study of post-analysis software for immune sequencing data. General study findings and limits: Patients had higher frequencies than controls of a handful of TRBV segments, including TRBV5-6, TRBV5-1 and TRBV20-1.

Their recognized antigens are unknown. Each TCR beta cDNA library carried unique molecular identifiers. Via MiXCR, TCRdb re-called the PCR reads, giving one row per CDR3 protein. The sample lists approximately 660,000 distinct CDR3 sequences, around 64% seen once, with about 11% in the top ten. Sequencing was done on a sample of blood. Receptors originate from a girl aged 2 to 10 with multiple sclerosis.

The sample holds a few counts of this clonotype. J is TRBJ1-2 and V is TRBV6-5, with unresolved D. This CDR3 spans 12 amino acids. Per the germline V gene, CDR1 is MNHEY and CDR2 is SVGAGI. Trimming pared 0 bases from V and 7 bases from J, leaving 6 bases between. The CDR3 spells CASSYSTVGYTF. CDR3 coding DNA: TGTGCCAGCAGTTACTCGACCGTTGGCTACACCTTC.

The chain links TRBV12-3 or TRBV12-4 to TRBJ2-3; 9 bases are a match to TRBD2. CDR3 length: 16 residues. Trimming removed 5 bases from V and 5 bases from J; junction bases left unmatched: 11. In DNA form, the CDR3 reads TGTGCCAGCAGTCCCCCCCACGTAGCGGGGGTAGATACGCAGTATTTT. As protein: CASSPPHVAGVDTQYF.

The chain is built from TRBV7-8 and TRBJ1-2, with 7 bases that match TRBD1. The CDR3 contains 17 residues. V lost 1 base, J lost 4 bases, and 12 bases stayed unmatched. Germline V gene lookup returns CDR1 SGHVS and CDR2 FQNEAQ. The CDR3 sequence is CASSLGSGGGLLYGYTF. Written as DNA, the CDR3 is TGTGCCAGCAGCTTAGGGTCAGGGGGTGGTCTTCTCTATGGCTACACCTTC.

This clonotype was seen a handful of times. The V call is TRBV7-3, the J call TRBJ2-1, with 10 bases aligning to TRBD1. V dropped 5 bases and J dropped 6; count of bases not matched to a gene: 7. This CDR3 has 15 amino acids. Germline loops: CDR1 SGHTA, CDR2 FQGTGA. The CDR3: CASSRDRGVGNEQFF. The CDR3 DNA sequence: TGTGCCAGCAGCCGGGACAGGGGTGTTGGCAATGAGCAGTTCTTC.

This chain connects TRBV18 to TRBJ2-4; D unresolved. TRBJ2-7 explains the end of the DNA better; the J call may be wrong. The CDR3 sequence is 13 residues long. Per the germline V gene, CDR1 is KGHSH and CDR2 is LQKENI. The CDR3 loop is CASSRTESYEQYF. CDR3 nucleotide sequence: TGTGCCAGCTCTCGGACGGAATCCTACGAGCAGTACTTC.

This sequence joins TRBV7-2 and TRBJ1-1, with D perhaps TRBD1 (6 bases). Looked up from germline, CDR1 is SGHTA and CDR2 is FQGNSA. CDR3 size: 12 residues. Trimming left V 2 bases short and J 11 bases short, with 12 bases between. The CDR3 region is CASSLTGLDAFF. The CDR3 DNA reads as TGTGCCAGCAGCTTAACAGGGTTGGATGCTTTCTTT.

The chain is built from TRBV7-3 and TRBJ2-1; TRBD1 aligns across 9 bases. The CDR3 is 16 amino acids. Trimming took 5 bases from V and 8 from J; bases not matched to a gene: 13. Germline V gives CDR1 SGHTA, CDR2 FQGTGA. The CDR3 coding sequence is TGTGCCAGCAGCCCCTTTGCGGGACAGGGTTTAGATGAGCAGTTCTTC. It yields the protein CASSPFAGQGLDEQFF.

This clonotype was seen a single time. This chain joins TRBV7-9 and TRBJ2-6, with D unresolved. Trimming took 5 bases from V and 17 from J, leaving 7 bases between them. CDR1 and CDR2 from the germline V gene are SEHNR and FQNEAQ (reference sequence). The CDR3 extends over 9 amino acids. The CDR3 DNA sequence: TGTGCCAGCAGCGCCACCGTGACTTTC. Translating gives CASSATVTF.

This chain joins TRBV10-1 and TRBJ2-1; no clear D. V lost 3 bases to trimming and J lost 0 bases, with 6 bases between them. Germline CDR1 reads WNHNN; CDR2 reads SYGVQD (reference sequence). The CDR3 is 14 amino acids. CDR3 region: CASSESVSYNEQFF. CDR3 coding DNA: TGCGCCAGCAGTGAATCTGTCTCCTACAATGAGCAGTTCTTC.